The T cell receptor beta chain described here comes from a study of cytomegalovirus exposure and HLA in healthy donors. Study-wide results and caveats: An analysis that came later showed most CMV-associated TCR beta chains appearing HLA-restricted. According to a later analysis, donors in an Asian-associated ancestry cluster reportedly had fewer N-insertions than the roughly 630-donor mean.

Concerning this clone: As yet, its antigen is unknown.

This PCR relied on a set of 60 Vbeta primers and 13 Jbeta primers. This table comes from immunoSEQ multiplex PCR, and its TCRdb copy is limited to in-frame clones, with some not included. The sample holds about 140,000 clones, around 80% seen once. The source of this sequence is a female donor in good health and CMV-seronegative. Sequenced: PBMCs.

The CDR3 loop reads CASSDPTRSYEQYF. CDR3 sequence (DNA): TGTGCCAGCAGCGACCCTACGAGGTCCTACGAGCAGTACTTC. The chain carries TRBV7-9 and TRBJ2-7; D call uncertain. The CDR3 is 14 amino acids. Trimming cost V 5 bases and J 1 base, with 12 bases left between them. Germline-derived CDR1 and CDR2 are SEHNR and FQNEAQ (reference sequence).